A selection of T cell receptor beta chains follows, all from one sample in a study of CD8 T cells in ankylosing spondylitis. One entry per CDR3 protein, called by TCRdb with MiXCR from the 5' RACE reads. The profile shows 130,000 or so distinct CDR3 sequences, under 20% of them singletons. The specimen was blood, either unsorted or a sorted T cell fraction (not recorded which). The source is a male donor with ankylosing spondylitis. Each CDR3 is given with its conserved first and last residue. A D gene is named only where the DNA matches it firmly. Clone size is shown for a subset of rows, as once, few, many or a class of expanded clone.

TRBD2	few	TRBJ2-1	TRBV5-5	TGTGCCAGCAGCTCCGGACTAGAACCCTACAATGAGCAGTTCTTC	CASSSGLEPYNEQFF
NA	NA	TRBJ1-1	TRBV7-9	TGTGCCAGCAGGGGAGGGGTGAACACTGAAGCTTTCTTT	CASRGGVNTEAFF
TRBD1	NA	TRBJ1-6	TRBV9	TGTGCCAGTGGACAGGGGCCATATGGTTCACCCCTCCACTTT	CASGQGPYGSPLHF
NA	many	TRBJ2-7	TRBV5-6	TGTGCCAGCAGCTTGGATTCTGGGGGCGATGCCTACGAGCAGTACTTC	CASSLDSGGDAYEQYF
TRBD1	NA	TRBJ2-2	TRBV6-1	TGTGCCAGCAGTATGGGACAGGGGGCCATGGTGATCACCGGGGAGCTGTTTTTT	CASSMGQGAMVITGELFF
NA	few	TRBJ2-1	TRBV5-1	TGCGCCAGCAGCTGGAGACAGAGAAGCTCCTACAATGAGCAGTTCTTC	CASSWRQRSSYNEQFF
TRBD2	NA	TRBJ2-5	TRBV4-1	TGCGCCAGCAGCCCACCACCGGGGCGGGAGGGGGAGACCCAGTACTTC	CASSPPPGREGETQYF
NA	few	TRBJ2-1	TRBV7-8	TGTGCCAGCAGCCGGGGAGGCTACAATGAGCAGTTCTTC	CASSRGGYNEQFF
TRBD2	NA	TRBJ2-1	TRBV19	TGTGCCAGTAGTGCGGGACTAGCGTATGAGCAGTTCTTC	CASSAGLAYEQFF
NA	many	TRBJ2-7	TRBV7-9	TGTGCCAGCAGCTTTCGCGGCGATTACGAGCAGTACTTC	CASSFRGDYEQYF
NA	NA	TRBJ2-7	TRBV27	TGTGCCAGCTCGGGATCCGACCCCTACGAGCAGTACTTC	CASSGSDPYEQYF
NA	many	TRBJ2-7	TRBV25-1	TGTGCCAGCAGTGACGGACGGTACTCCTACGAGCAGTACTTC	CASSDGRYSYEQYF
TRBD2	NA	TRBJ2-2	TRBV7-3	TGTGCCAGCCTGTATCGGACTAGCGAGATCACCGGGGAGCTGTTTTTT	CASLYRTSEITGELFF
NA	few	TRBJ2-6	TRBV27	TGTGCCAGCAGTTTATCGAAAGGGGTGTGGAGTGGGGCCAACGTCCTGACTTTC	CASSLSKGVWSGANVLTF
NA	few	TRBJ2-7	TRBV6-6	TGTGCCAGCAGTTATCTGGGTACTTACGAGCAGTACTTC	CASSYLGTYEQYF
TRBD2	few	TRBJ2-1	TRBV2	TGTGCCAGCAGTGTAGAGGCGGGAGGGTACGATGAGCAGTTCTTC	CASSVEAGGYDEQFF